The 20 T cell receptor beta chains in this list originate from one sample, sequenced in a study of cytomegalovirus exposure and HLA in healthy donors. Vbeta (60) and Jbeta (13) primers were used in the PCR. Using immunoSEQ multiplex PCR, the repertoire was profiled, and TCRdb retains in-frame clones only, with some absent. The repertoire table contains approximately 210,000 clones. The sample consisted of PBMCs. The source of these receptors is a woman in her thirties in good health and CMV-seropositive.

The chain joins TRBV5-1 to TRBJ2-1; the match to TRBD2 covers 9 bases. This CDR3 comprises 16 residues. Germline V gene sequence: CDR1 SGHRS, CDR2 YFSETQ. The junction had 8 bases not matched to a gene; V was cut back by 5 bases and J by 2 bases. The CDR3 spells CASSLSGGPTYNEQFF. CDR3 coding DNA: TGCGCCAGCAGTCTTAGCGGGGGCCCCACCTACAATGAGCAGTTCTTC.

This chain uses TRBV27 with TRBJ1-5; 7 bases match TRBD1. This CDR3 contains 14 residues. Germline CDR1 and CDR2: MNHEY and SMNVEV (reference sequence). With V trimmed by 4 bases and J by 4 bases, 4 bases remained unmatched. CDR3 sequence reads: CASSYGTANQPQHF. CDR3 coding DNA: TGTGCCAGCAGTTACGGGACAGCGAATCAGCCCCAGCATTTT.

The V gene is TRBV9, the J gene TRBJ2-7; no definite D call. V was pared by 0 bases and J by 3 bases, with 13 bases between. Germline-derived CDR1 and CDR2 are SGDLS and YYNGEE. This CDR3 region has 15 residues. CDR3 nucleotide sequence: TGTGCCAGCAGCGTAGCCACGAGAGGTCTCTACGAGCAGTACTTC. The encoded protein is CASSVATRGLYEQYF.

This chain connects TRBV30 to TRBJ1-4; 9 bases align to TRBD1. The CDR3 is made up of 14 amino acids. The V gene end was trimmed by 2 bases and the J gene end by 7 bases; junction bases not matched to a gene: 5. Looked up from germline, CDR1 is GTSNPN and CDR2 is SVGIG (reference sequence). The CDR3 here is CAWSPGTGFEKLFF. The CDR3 nucleotides are TGTGCCTGGAGTCCCGGGACAGGGTTTGAAAAACTGTTTTTT.

For this clone: Within the sample, other DNA sequences also encode this same CDR3. This chain links TRBV29-1 with TRBJ2-4; D is perhaps TRBD1 (5 bases). The V gene's germline CDR1 is SQVTM and CDR2 ANQGSEA. CDR3 length: 13 amino acids. The V and J ends lost 7 bases and 5 bases respectively, with 15 bases between them. For the CDR3, the DNA is TGCAGCGCCCGAGCCCCGACAGAAAACATTCAGTACTTC. Its translation is CSARAPTENIQYF.

J is TRBJ2-1 and V is TRBV18, with TRBD2 matching 14 bases. This CDR3 has 17 residues. Germline trimming cut 1 base from V and 9 bases from J; bases unmatched to any gene: 8. The germline V gene encodes CDR1 KGHSH and CDR2 LQKENI. CDR3 in DNA: TGTGCCAGCTCACCACGCGGACTAGCGGGAGGCATGAGTGAGCAGTTCTTC. It yields the protein CASSPRGLAGGMSEQFF.

Points on this clone: The sample contains more than one DNA sequence encoding this CDR3. This chain joins TRBV28 and TRBJ1-4; D is perhaps TRBD1 (6 bases). Trimming removed 6 bases at V and 2 bases at J, with 10 bases between. This CDR3 has 14 residues. Germline CDR1 reads MDHEN; CDR2 reads SYDVKM. The CDR3, as DNA: TGTGCCAGCAGACGGCAGGGGACTAATGAAAAACTGTTTTTT. This codes for CASRRQGTNEKLFF.

The CDR3 coding sequence is TGTGCCAGCAGCCGAGCGGGGGGCCACCAAGAGACCCAGTACTTC. Translated: CASSRAGGHQETQYF. V is TRBV9 and J is TRBJ2-5; 9 bases fit TRBD2. Germline CDR1 SGDLS, CDR2 YYNGEE. Trimming cost V 4 bases and J 0 bases; bases outside gene matches: 4. The CDR3 covers 15 residues.

The V call is TRBV30, the J call TRBJ1-6, with D maybe TRBD1 (5 bases). Trimming stripped 3 bases from V and 7 bases from J, with 10 bases between. The CDR3 is made up of 13 amino acids. Germline V gene lookup returns CDR1 GTSNPN and CDR2 SVGIG (reference sequence). CDR3 in amino acids: CAWSTAGNSPLHF. In DNA, the CDR3 is TGTGCCTGGAGCACCGCAGGGAATTCACCCCTCCACTTT. The entire variable domain, with the rest obtained from reference TRBV30 and TRBJ1-6, is as follows: SQTIHQWPATLVQPVGSPLSLECTVEGTSNPNLYWYRQAAGRGLQLLFYSVGIGQISSEVPQNLSASRPQDRQFILSSKKLLLSDSGFYLCAWSTAGNSPLHFGNGTRLTVT.

The chain links TRBV19 to TRBJ2-3; 7 positions agree with TRBD1. The CDR3 length is 13 residues. With V trimmed by 8 bases and J by 4 bases, 6 bases remained unmatched. From germline, CDR1 is LNHDA and CDR2 SQIVND (reference sequence). Here the CDR3 reads CASGFDRADTQYF. In DNA, the CDR3 is TGTGCCAGTGGATTCGACAGGGCAGATACGCAGTATTTT.

The chain employs TRBV28 and TRBJ2-5, with D tentatively TRBD2 (5 bases). Germline V lookup: CDR1 MDHEN, CDR2 SYDVKM. Trimming removed 5 bases from V and 1 base from J, with 8 bases in between. The CDR3 contains 13 residues. For the CDR3, the DNA is TGTGCCAGCAGTCTGGAGGTCCAAGAGACCCAGTACTTC. Protein: CASSLEVQETQYF.

This sequence joins TRBV19 and TRBJ2-7; the D gene is possibly TRBD1 (5 bases). V lost 3 bases to trimming and J lost 2 bases, with 11 bases between them. The germline V gene has CDR1 LNHDA and CDR2 SQIVND (reference sequence). There are 14 residues in the CDR3. For the CDR3, the DNA is TGTGCCAGTAGTATCCGGCAGGGTCCCTACGAGCAGTACTTC. It specifies CASSIRQGPYEQYF.

The chain couples TRBV2 to TRBJ2-5; no clear D gene. The CDR3 consists of 13 residues. Germline V CDR1 and CDR2: SNHLY, FYNNEI. The germline V and J ends were trimmed by 7 bases and 1 base, with 10 bases remaining between them. CDR3 loop: CASKENLQETQYF. As DNA, the CDR3 is TGTGCCAGCAAGGAGAACCTCCAAGAGACCCAGTACTTC.

CDR3 region: CASSKTRDREDQPQHF. The CDR3 region has the DNA TGTGCCAGCAGCAAAACGCGGGACAGGGAGGATCAGCCCCAGCATTTT. The chain links TRBV21-1 to TRBJ1-5; the table calls TRBD1, which could not be checked here. TRBV21-1 is a documented pseudogene. CDR3 size: 16 residues.

This rearrangement joins TRBV6-5 to TRBJ2-7, with D perhaps matching TRBD1 (6 bases). The length of the CDR3 is 14 residues. In germline, CDR1 is MNHEY, CDR2 SVGAGI. Trimming cost V 4 bases and J 2 bases, with 12 bases left between them. The CDR3 reads CASSFRDKPYEQYF. DNA for the CDR3: TGTGCCAGCAGTTTCCGGGACAAACCCTACGAGCAGTACTTC.

The chain combines TRBV19 with TRBJ1-3, with TRBD1 matching over 12 bases. CDR1 LNHDA and CDR2 SQIVND come from the germline V gene (reference sequence). With 5 bases clipped from V and 0 bases from J, the junction kept 8 bases outside the gene matches. The CDR3 is 18 residues long. The CDR3 reads CASSSGTGGVHSGNTIYF. The CDR3 DNA is TGTGCCAGTAGTTCCGGGACAGGGGGCGTCCACTCTGGAAACACCATATATTTT.

This chain links TRBV7-6 with TRBJ2-2, with 7 bases identical to TRBD2. With V trimmed by 2 bases and J by 1 base, 7 bases remained unmatched. Germline V gives CDR1 SGHVS, CDR2 FNYEAQ. The CDR3 length is 17 residues. CDR3 loop: CASSLFGGGGNTGELFF. The CDR3 DNA reads TGTGCCAGCAGCTTATTCGGTGGGGGGGGGAACACCGGGGAGCTGTTTTTT. Variable domain in full (rest from reference TRBV7-6 and TRBJ2-2): GAGVSQSPRYKVTKRGQDVALRCDPISGHVSLYWYRQALGQGPEFLTYFNYEAQQDKSGLPNDRFSAERPEGSISTLTIQRTEQRDSAMYRCASSLFGGGGNTGELFFGEGSRLTVL.

The V gene is TRBV11-2, the J gene TRBJ2-3, with TRBD2 matching over 7 bases. The length of the CDR3 is 14 residues. V dropped 3 bases and J dropped 2; count of bases not matched to a gene: 2. CDR1 SGHAT and CDR2 FQNNGV come from the germline V gene. The CDR3 bases are TGTGCCAGCAGCTTGGGGACTAACACAGATACGCAGTATTTT. As protein: CASSLGTNTDTQYF.

The V and J genes are TRBV29-1 and TRBJ2-2, with D unclear. The CDR3 totals 12 residues. Germline V gives CDR1 SQVTM, CDR2 ANQGSEA. The V and J ends lost 1 base and 7 bases respectively, with 7 bases between them. The CDR3 protein is CSVEGGIGELFF. The DNA for the CDR3 is TGCAGCGTTGAAGGCGGAATCGGGGAGCTGTTTTTT.

The chain uses TRBV7-9 and TRBJ2-7, with TRBD1 matching 12 bases. V shed 1 base and J 3 bases; nucleotides not matched to a gene: 4. The CDR3 runs to 16 residues. The germline V gene has CDR1 SEHNR and CDR2 FQNEAQ (reference sequence). The CDR3 loop reads CASSLGGQGAFYEQYF. CDR3 DNA: TGTGCCAGCAGCTTAGGGGGACAGGGGGCTTTCTACGAGCAGTACTTC.